This T cell receptor (beta chain) was captured by sequencing in a study of blood T cell repertoires in COVID-19 (TCRdb year 2020). For the study in its entirety: Samples covering the acute and convalescent phases of COVID-19 were provided by collaborators in the United States, Italy and Spain. HLA class I and class II types, where available, came from metadata supplied by the sample provider rather than from assay-based typing. The samples were drawn from the first 160 participants of the ongoing ImmuneRACE study and from 1,200 or so subjects provided by 6 global collaborators. The dataset comprised deeply sampled blood TCRbeta repertoires from subjects exposed to, actively infected with, or recovered from COVID-19. The repertoires were released in a freely available public database meant as a resource for research on the immune response to SARS-CoV-2. Sample metadata almost always included a de-identified subject ID, COVID-19 status, age in years and sex. The material from the prospective study consisted of cDNA or gDNA derived from T cells, B-cell-depleted T cells, or PBMCs. Study-wide conclusions, independent of this receptor: Clinical and demographic metadata were provided uncurated, with the amount varying by source and participant.

TCRbeta CDR3 regions were amplified from genomic DNA using the immunoSEQ Assay, a bias-controlled multiplex PCR. Turning to the authors' computational methods: The number of nucleated cells in each sample was estimated from the amplification of reference gene primers within the assay. Sequence reads were collapsed and filtered to measure the absolute abundance of every unique TCRbeta CDR3 rearrangement. For each sample, productive Simpson clonality was calculated by taking the square root of Simpson's diversity index across productive rearrangements. In its TCRdb copy, this immuneACCESS table keeps in-frame sequences only and misses some clones. Where compared with another copy, unresolved V genes explain less than half of these, and the others have no known cause. The DNA was the basis for D and trimming; V, J and clone size are from that table. The sample records around 250,000 clones, roughly nine tenths of which are singletons. More than 1% of the sample comes from the top ten.

In the prospective study, participants were about 18 to 100 years old, resided in around 25 geographic areas of the United States, and were enrolled through a virtual design. To assign participants to cohorts, the prospective study relied on clinical history that participants themselves reported in a screening survey and a study questionnaire. In the prospective study, mobile phlebotomists collected whole blood, serum and a nasopharyngeal or oropharyngeal swab from each participant. Over a 2-month period, participants in the prospective study had the option of providing additional blood draws and questionnaires. Blood samples from the prospective study were shipped frozen or at room temperature prior to DNA extraction. Spanning cysteine to phenylalanine, the CDR3 consists of 15 amino acids. Just CDR3 DNA is preserved here, 45 bases in frame from base 1. V is clipped by 1 base and J by 3 bases, and the sequence between their germline boundaries is 12 bases long. The germline V gene (reference sequence) supplies CDR1 LNHDA and CDR2 SQIVND.

With respect to this clone: Its recognized antigen is unknown. No base-level quality is on record; no much larger clone is a single base apart.

In this chain, TRBV19 is recombined with TRBJ1-1; the D gene is unclear. The source is a human donor in a cohort exposed to, infected with or recovered from COVID-19 (not recorded which). The donor label of this sample is uncertain. The specimen sequenced was PBMCs or T cells enriched from blood (not recorded which). The nucleotides are TGTGCCAGTAGTATAGGCCTGGGAGGGTACACTGAAGCTTTCTTT. Its amino acids are CASSIGLGGYTEAFF.